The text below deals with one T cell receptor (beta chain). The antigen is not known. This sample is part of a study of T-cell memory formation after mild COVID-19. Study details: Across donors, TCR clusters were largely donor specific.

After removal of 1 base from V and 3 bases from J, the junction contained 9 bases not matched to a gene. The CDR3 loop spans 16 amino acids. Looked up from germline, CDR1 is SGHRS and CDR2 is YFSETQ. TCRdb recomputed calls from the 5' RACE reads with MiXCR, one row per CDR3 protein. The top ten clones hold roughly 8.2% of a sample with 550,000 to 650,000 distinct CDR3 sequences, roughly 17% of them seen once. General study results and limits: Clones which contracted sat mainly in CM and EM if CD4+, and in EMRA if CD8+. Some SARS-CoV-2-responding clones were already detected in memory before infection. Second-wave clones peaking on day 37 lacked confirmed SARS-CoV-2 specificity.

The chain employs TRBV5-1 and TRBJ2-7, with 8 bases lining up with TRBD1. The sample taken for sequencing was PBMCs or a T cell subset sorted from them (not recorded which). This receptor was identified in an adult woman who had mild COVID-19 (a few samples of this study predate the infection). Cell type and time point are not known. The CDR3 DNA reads TGCGCCAGCAGCTTGAACACCGGACAGGGAAGCTACGAGCAGTACTTC. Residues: CASSLNTGQGSYEQYF.